This TCR beta chain was retrieved from a study of T cells in Graves' hyperthyroidism and ophthalmopathy. Patients with uncontrolled infections, other autoimmune diseases, pregnancy or lactation were excluded. The CDR3 is 18 amino acids. Per germline, CDR1 MNHEY and CDR2 SMNVEV (reference sequence). V dropped 1 base and J dropped 1; count of bases not matched to a gene: 11. Using RNA transcripts as the source, TCR beta CDR3 regions were amplified. First-round RT-PCR targeting the TCR CDR3 was performed with the HTBI primer set. A single record per CDR3 protein comes from TCRdb applying MiXCR to the multiplex PCR reads. Of approximately 560,000 distinct CDR3 sequences in the sample, roughly 14% were seen once. This clonotype was seen a few times.

The J gene is TRBJ2-3, the V gene TRBV27, with 7 bases aligning to TRBD1. Source material: blood. This receptor was identified in a woman aged 30 to 39 with Graves' hyperthyroidism. CDR3 protein: CASSLYPGQAVGTDTQYF. The CDR3 DNA is TGTGCCAGCAGTTTATATCCCGGACAGGCTGTAGGCACAGATACGCAGTATTTT.